This T cell receptor beta chain was recorded in a study of patients and donors after allogeneic stem cell transplantation. TCRdb analysed the RT-PCR reads with MiXCR anew, one entry per CDR3 protein. The table lists 900,000 to 1,000,000 distinct CDR3 sequences, about a sixth of them singletons, with 5% to 6.5% in the top ten. Germline V gene sequence: CDR1 MNHEY, CDR2 SVGAGI. V shed 0 bases, J shed 5 bases, and the junction held 8 bases outside the gene matches. This CDR3 comprises 16 residues. The J gene is TRBJ2-5, the V gene TRBV6-5; the match to TRBD2 covers 8 bases. This clonotype was sampled from a human donor who was either an allogeneic HSCT recipient or a stem cell or donor lymphocyte infusion donor (not recorded which). It is not recorded whose cells these are; they may come from a transplant donor. Sequencing input: blood, either unsorted or a sorted T cell fraction (not recorded which). The DNA of the CDR3 is TGTGCCAGCAGTTACTCGAGGCTAGCGGGTGGTGAGACCCAGTACTTC. Its protein product is CASSYSRLAGGETQYF.